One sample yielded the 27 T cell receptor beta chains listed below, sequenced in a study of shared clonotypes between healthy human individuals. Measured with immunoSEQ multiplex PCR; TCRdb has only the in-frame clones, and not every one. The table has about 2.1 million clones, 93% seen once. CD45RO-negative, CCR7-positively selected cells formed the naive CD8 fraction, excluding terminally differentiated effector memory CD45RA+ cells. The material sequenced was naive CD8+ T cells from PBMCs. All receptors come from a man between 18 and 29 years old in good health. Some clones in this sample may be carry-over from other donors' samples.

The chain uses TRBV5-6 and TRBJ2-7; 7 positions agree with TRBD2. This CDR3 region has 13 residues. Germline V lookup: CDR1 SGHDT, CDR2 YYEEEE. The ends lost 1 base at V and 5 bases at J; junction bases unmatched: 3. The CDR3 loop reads CASSLKLAHEQYF. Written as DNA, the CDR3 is TGTGCCAGCAGCTTGAAACTAGCGCACGAGCAGTACTTC. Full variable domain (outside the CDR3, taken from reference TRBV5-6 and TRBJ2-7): DAGVTQSPTHLIKTRGQQVTLRCSPKSGHDTVSWYQQALGQGPQFIFQYYEEEERQRGNFPDRFSGHQFPNYSSELNVNALLLGDSALYLCASSLKLAHEQYFGPGTRLTVT.

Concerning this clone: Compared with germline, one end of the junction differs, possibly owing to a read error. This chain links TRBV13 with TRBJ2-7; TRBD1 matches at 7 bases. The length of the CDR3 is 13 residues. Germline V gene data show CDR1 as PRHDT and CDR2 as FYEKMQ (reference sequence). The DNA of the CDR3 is TGTGCCAGCAGCATAGGGGACAGCTACGAGCAGTACTTC. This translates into CASSIGDSYEQYF.

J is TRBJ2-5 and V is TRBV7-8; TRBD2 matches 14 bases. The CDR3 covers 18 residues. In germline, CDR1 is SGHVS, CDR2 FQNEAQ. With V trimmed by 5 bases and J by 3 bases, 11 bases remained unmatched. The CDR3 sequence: CASSPGLAGGPSEETQYF. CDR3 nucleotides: TGTGCCAGCAGCCCCGGACTAGCGGGAGGCCCATCTGAAGAGACCCAGTACTTC.

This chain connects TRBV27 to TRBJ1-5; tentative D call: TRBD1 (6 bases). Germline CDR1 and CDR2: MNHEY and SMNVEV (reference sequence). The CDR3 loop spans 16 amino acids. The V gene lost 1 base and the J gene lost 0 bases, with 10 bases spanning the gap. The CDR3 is CASSLLGADSNQPQHF. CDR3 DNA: TGTGCCAGCAGTTTATTGGGGGCGGATAGCAATCAGCCCCAGCATTTT.

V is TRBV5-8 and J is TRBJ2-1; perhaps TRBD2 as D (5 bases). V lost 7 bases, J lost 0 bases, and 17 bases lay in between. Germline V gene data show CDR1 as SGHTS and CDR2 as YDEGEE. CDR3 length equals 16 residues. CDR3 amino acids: CASPPGPGSSYNEQFF. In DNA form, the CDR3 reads TGTGCCAGCCCCCCCGGGCCGGGGAGCTCCTACAATGAGCAGTTCTTC.

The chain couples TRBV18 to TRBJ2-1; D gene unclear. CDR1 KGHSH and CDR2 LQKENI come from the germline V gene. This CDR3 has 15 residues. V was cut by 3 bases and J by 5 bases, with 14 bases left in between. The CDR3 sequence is CASSPPGPRNNEQFF. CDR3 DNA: TGTGCCAGCTCACCCCCCGGTCCCCGGAACAATGAGCAGTTCTTC. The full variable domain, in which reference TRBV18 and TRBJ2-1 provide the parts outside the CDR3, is NAGVMQNPRHLVRRRGQEARLRCSPMKGHSHVYWYRQLPEEGLKFMVYLQKENIIDESGMPKERFSAEFPKEGPSILRIQQVVRGDSAAYFCASSPPGPRNNEQFFGPGTRLTVL.

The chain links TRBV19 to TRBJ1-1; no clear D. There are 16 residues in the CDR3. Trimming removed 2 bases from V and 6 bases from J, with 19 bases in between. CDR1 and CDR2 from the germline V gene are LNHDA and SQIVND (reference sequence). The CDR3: CASSIILTGRRAEAFF. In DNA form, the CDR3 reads TGTGCCAGTAGTATAATCTTGACGGGGAGAAGGGCTGAAGCTTTCTTT.

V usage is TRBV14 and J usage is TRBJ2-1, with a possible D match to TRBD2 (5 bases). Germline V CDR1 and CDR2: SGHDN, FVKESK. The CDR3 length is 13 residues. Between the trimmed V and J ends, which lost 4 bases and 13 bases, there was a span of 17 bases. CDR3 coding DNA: TGTGCCAGCAGCCCAAAAGGGAGTCTAGGACAGTTCTTC. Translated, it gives CASSPKGSLGQFF.

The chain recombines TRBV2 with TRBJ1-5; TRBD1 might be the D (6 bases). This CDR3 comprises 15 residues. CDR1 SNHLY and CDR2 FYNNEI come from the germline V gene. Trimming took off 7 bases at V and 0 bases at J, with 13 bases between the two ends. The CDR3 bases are TGTGCCAGCACCGAGGGGGTCGTTAGCAATCAGCCCCAGCATTTT. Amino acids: CASTEGVVSNQPQHF. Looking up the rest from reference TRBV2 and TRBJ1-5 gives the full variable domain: EPEVTQTPSHQVTQMGQEVILRCVPISNHLYFYWYRQILGQKVEFLVSFYNNEISEKSEIFDDQFSVERPDGSNFTLKIRSTKLEDSAMYFCASTEGVVSNQPQHFGDGTRLSIL.

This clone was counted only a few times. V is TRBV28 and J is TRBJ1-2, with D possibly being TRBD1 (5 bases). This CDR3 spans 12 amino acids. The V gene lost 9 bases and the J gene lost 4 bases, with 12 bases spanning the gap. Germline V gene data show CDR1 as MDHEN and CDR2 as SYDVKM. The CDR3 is CASQDGTYGYTF. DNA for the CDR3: TGTGCCAGTCAGGACGGGACCTATGGCTACACCTTC.

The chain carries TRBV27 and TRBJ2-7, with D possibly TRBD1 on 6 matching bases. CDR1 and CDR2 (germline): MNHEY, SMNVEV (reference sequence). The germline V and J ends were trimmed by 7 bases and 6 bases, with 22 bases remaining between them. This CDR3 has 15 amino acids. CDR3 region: CASTLIGGDAGEQYF. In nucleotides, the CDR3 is TGTGCCAGCACTCTAATAGGGGGAGACGCCGGCGAGCAGTACTTC.

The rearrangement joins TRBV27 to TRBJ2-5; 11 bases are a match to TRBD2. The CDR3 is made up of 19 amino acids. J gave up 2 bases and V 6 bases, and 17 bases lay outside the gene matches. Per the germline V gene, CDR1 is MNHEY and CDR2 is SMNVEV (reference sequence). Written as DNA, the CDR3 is TGTGCCAGCAGCCCCCTAACCGGGGTAGCGGGAGGGATACAAGAGACCCAGTACTTC. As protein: CASSPLTGVAGGIQETQYF.

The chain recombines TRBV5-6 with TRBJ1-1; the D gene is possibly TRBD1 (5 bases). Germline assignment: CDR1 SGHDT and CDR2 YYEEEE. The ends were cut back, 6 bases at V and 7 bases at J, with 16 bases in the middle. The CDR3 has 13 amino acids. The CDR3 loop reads CASTLAGALEAFF. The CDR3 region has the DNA TGTGCCAGCACCCTTGCTGGGGCGCTTGAAGCTTTCTTT.

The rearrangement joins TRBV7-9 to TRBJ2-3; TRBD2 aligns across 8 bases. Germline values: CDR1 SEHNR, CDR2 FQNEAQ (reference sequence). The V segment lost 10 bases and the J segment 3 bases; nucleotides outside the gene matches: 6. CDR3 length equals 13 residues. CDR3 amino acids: CANQAGATDTQYF. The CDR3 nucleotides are TGTGCCAACCAAGCGGGAGCAACAGATACGCAGTATTTT.

The CDR3 DNA reads TGCGCCAGCAGCTCCGGGGCCTGGAGCGTCTATGGCTACACCTTC. This encodes CASSSGAWSVYGYTF. The chain is built from TRBV5-1 and TRBJ1-2; TRBD1 might be the D (5 bases). Germline CDR1 is SGHRS and CDR2 is YFSETQ. V was clipped by 3 bases and J by 4 bases, with 16 bases between them. The CDR3 has 15 amino acids.

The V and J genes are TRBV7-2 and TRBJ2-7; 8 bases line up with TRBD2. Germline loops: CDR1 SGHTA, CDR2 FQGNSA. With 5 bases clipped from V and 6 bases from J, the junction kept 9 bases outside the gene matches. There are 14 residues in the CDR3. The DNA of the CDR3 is TGTGCCAGCAGCAGCCGGGAGGGCCAGGGCGAGCAGTACTTC. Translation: CASSSREGQGEQYF. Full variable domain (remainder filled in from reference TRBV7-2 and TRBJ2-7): GAGVSQSPSNKVTEKGKDVELRCDPISGHTALYWYRQSLGQGLEFLIYFQGNSAPDKSGLPSDRFSAERTGGSVSTLTIQRTQQEDSAVYLCASSSREGQGEQYFGPGTRLTVT.

The CDR3 region has the DNA TGTGCCAGCTCGCTTCCTGGACAGGGTAACGAGCAGTACTTC. The encoded protein is CASSLPGQGNEQYF. The V call is TRBV18, the J call TRBJ2-7; 8 bases are a match to TRBD1. V shed 6 bases and J 5 bases; nucleotides not matched to a gene: 9. The length of the CDR3 is 14 residues. CDR1 KGHSH and CDR2 LQKENI come from the germline V gene.

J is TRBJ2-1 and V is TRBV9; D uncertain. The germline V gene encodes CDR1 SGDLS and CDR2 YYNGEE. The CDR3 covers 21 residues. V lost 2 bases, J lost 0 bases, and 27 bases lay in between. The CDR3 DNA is TGTGCCAGCAGCGTGGGCAGCAAGATTTTGGCGGAGTGGCCCTCCTACAATGAGCAGTTCTTC. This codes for CASSVGSKILAEWPSYNEQFF.

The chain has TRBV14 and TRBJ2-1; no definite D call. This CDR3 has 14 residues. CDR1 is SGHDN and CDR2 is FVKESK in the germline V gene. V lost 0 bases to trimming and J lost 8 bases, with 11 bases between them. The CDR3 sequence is CASSQEIGSDEQFF. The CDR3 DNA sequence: TGTGCCAGCAGCCAAGAAATCGGGTCGGATGAGCAGTTCTTC.

The DNA of the CDR3 is TGCGCCAGCAGGCCCGGGACAGGGCCCTATCAGCAGTACTTC. As protein: CASRPGTGPYQQYF. The chain links TRBV4-3 to TRBJ2-7, with TRBD1 identical over 9 bases. Germline CDR1 reads LGHNA; CDR2 reads YSLEER. The CDR3 sequence is 14 residues long. V was clipped by 6 bases and J by 8 bases; unmatched bases: 11.

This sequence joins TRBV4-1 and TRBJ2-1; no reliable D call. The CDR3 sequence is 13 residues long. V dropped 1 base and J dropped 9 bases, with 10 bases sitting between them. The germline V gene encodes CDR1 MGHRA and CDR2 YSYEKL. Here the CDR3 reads CASSQVVGREQFF. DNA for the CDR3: TGCGCCAGCAGCCAAGTGGTGGGTCGTGAGCAGTTCTTC.

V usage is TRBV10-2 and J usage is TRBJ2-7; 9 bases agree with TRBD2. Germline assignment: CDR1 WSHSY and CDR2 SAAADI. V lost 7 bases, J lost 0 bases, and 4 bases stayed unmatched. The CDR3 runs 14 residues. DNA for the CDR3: TGCGCCAGCAATCCGGGACTAGCCTCCTACGAGCAGTACTTC. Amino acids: CASNPGLASYEQYF.

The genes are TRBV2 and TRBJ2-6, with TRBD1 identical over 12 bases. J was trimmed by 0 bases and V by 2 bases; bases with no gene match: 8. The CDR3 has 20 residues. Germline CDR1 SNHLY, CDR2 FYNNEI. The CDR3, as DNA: TGTGCCAGCAGTGAACCGGGACAGGGGGCGGTTATCTCTGGGGCCAACGTCCTGACTTTC. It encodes CASSEPGQGAVISGANVLTF.

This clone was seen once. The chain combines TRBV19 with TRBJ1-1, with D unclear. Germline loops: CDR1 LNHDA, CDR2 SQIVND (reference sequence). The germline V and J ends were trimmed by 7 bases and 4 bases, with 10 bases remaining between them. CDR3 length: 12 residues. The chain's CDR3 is CASKLGGTEAFF. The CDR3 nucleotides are TGTGCCAGTAAGTTGGGCGGCACTGAAGCTTTCTTT.

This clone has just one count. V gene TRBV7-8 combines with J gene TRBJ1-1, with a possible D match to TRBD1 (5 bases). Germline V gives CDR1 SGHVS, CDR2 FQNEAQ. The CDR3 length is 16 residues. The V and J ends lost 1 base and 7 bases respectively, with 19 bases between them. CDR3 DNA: TGTGCCAGCAGCTTAGTAAGGTTCGGGACTAGAATTGAAGCTTTCTTT. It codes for CASSLVRFGTRIEAFF.

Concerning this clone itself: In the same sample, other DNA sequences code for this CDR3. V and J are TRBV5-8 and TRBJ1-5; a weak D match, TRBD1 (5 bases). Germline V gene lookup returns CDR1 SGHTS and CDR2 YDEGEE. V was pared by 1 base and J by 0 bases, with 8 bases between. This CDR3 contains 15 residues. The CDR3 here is CASSLQGYSNQPQHF. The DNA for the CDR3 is TGTGCCAGCAGCTTGCAGGGTTATAGCAATCAGCCCCAGCATTTT. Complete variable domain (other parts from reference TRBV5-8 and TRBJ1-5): EAGVTQSPTHLIKTRGQQATLRCSPISGHTSVYWYQQALGLGLQFLLWYDEGEERNRGNFPPRFSGRQFPNYSSELNVNALELEDSALYLCASSLQGYSNQPQHFGDGTRLSIL.

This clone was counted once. The CDR3 DNA sequence: TGTGCCAGCAGCTTGGGAGATCCGGGACTAGTAATCTTCAATGAGCAGTTCTTC. Translation gives CASSLGDPGLVIFNEQFF. The V call is TRBV5-6, the J call TRBJ2-1; 8 nucleotides line up with TRBD2. This CDR3 spans 18 amino acids. With 0 bases clipped from V and 6 bases from J, the junction kept 14 bases outside the gene matches. CDR1 and CDR2 from the germline V gene are SGHDT and YYEEEE. Combining the CDR3 with reference TRBV5-6 and TRBJ2-1 gives the whole variable domain DAGVTQSPTHLIKTRGQQVTLRCSPKSGHDTVSWYQQALGQGPQFIFQYYEEEERQRGNFPDRFSGHQFPNYSSELNVNALLLGDSALYLCASSLGDPGLVIFNEQFFGPGTRLTVL.